One and the same sample provided the 18 T cell receptor beta chains below, sequenced in a study of T cells in Graves' hyperthyroidism and ophthalmopathy. It was RNA transcripts that yielded the amplified TCR beta CDR3 regions. With the HTBI primer set, the TCR CDR3 went through a first round of RT-PCR. TCRdb re-derived calls from the multiplex PCR reads in MiXCR, one entry per CDR3 protein. Found here are about 700,000 distinct CDR3 sequences, 45% of them singletons; the top ten hold roughly 6.5%. The sample taken for sequencing was peripheral blood or thyroid tissue (not recorded which). These receptors all come from an adult man with Graves' disease, either hyperthyroidism or ophthalmopathy (not recorded which).

Turning to this clonotype: A read error is possible here, since a much larger clone lies one base away. This chain links TRBV7-8 with TRBJ2-5; perhaps TRBD1 as D (5 bases). The germline V gene has CDR1 SGHVS and CDR2 FQNEAQ. V gave up 5 bases and J gave up 8 bases, with 12 bases separating them. CDR3 size: 12 residues. In DNA, the CDR3 is TGTGCCAGCAGCCTCGGACATAATACCCAGTACTTC. This gives the protein CASSLGHNTQYF.

This clonotype showed up many times. The chain joins TRBV29-1 to TRBJ1-6; D might be TRBD1 (6 bases). Between the trimmed V and J ends, which lost 1 base and 7 bases, there was a span of 14 bases. The CDR3 sequence is 15 residues long. Germline lookup yields CDR1 SQVTM and CDR2 ANQGSEA. The CDR3 coding sequence is TGCAGCGTTGAAGCATTGGGGCAGGGGAATTCACCCCTCCACTTT. This translates into CSVEALGQGNSPLHF.

This clonotype was seen a few times. The chain recombines TRBV2 with TRBJ2-7, with D tentatively TRBD2 (6 bases). Germline V gene data show CDR1 as SNHLY and CDR2 as FYNNEI. V was pared by 3 bases and J by 2 bases, with 11 bases between. The CDR3 runs to 14 residues. CDR3 amino acids: CASSDTGLPYEQYF. The CDR3 DNA sequence: TGTGCCAGCAGTGATACAGGACTACCCTACGAGCAGTACTTC. Based on the CDR3 plus reference TRBV2 and TRBJ2-7, the full variable domain is EPEVTQTPSHQVTQMGQEVILRCVPISNHLYFYWYRQILGQKVEFLVSFYNNEISEKSEIFDDQFSVERPDGSNFTLKIRSTKLEDSAMYFCASSDTGLPYEQYFGPGTRLTVT.

This clonotype was recorded once. Compared with germline, one end of the junction differs, possibly owing to a read error. This chain joins TRBV7-2 and TRBJ1-3; D not resolved. Germline-derived CDR1 and CDR2 are SGHTA and FQGNSA. The CDR3 has 15 amino acids. CDR3 region: CASSLGLTSENTIYF. The CDR3 DNA sequence: TGTGCCAGCAGCTTGGGTTTGACCTCTGAAAACACCATATATTTT.

This clonotype has ten or more counts. The chain is built from TRBV20-1 and TRBJ2-7; possibly TRBD1 for D (6 bases). V lost 5 bases and J 0 bases, leaving 8 bases between the germline ends. CDR3 length equals 12 residues. Germline values: CDR1 DFQATT, CDR2 SNEGSKA (reference sequence). CDR3 coding DNA: TGCAGTGCTTACAGGGACTCCTACGAGCAGTACTTC. Its protein product is CSAYRDSYEQYF.

Points on this clonotype: An end of the junction does not agree with germline; a read error may underlie this. This chain joins TRBV5-8 and TRBJ1-6, with D possibly being TRBD1 (5 bases). Germline V lookup: CDR1 SGHTS, CDR2 YDEGEE. The CDR3 has 13 amino acids. The CDR3 nucleotides are TGTACCAGCAGTTACGGGACCAATTCACCCCTCCACTTT. As protein: CTSSYGTNSPLHF.

As DNA, the CDR3 is TGTGCCAGCAGTTTAGGACAGGGAGGGAGACAGCCCCAGCATTTT. This translates into CASSLGQGGRQPQHF. The genes are TRBV12-3 or TRBV12-4 and TRBJ1-5; 7 bases are shared with TRBD1. The V gene end was trimmed by 1 base and the J gene end by 7 bases; junction bases not matched to a gene: 7. This CDR3 is built from 15 residues.

The table lists this clonotype with many counts. V is TRBV12-3 or TRBV12-4 and J is TRBJ1-2; D call uncertain. With 1 base removed from V and 3 bases from J, the gap between germline ends came to 9 bases. The CDR3 consists of 14 residues. The CDR3 region has the DNA TGTGCCAGCAGTTTAGGCCACAGTGACTATGGCTACACCTTC. This gives the protein CASSLGHSDYGYTF.

The chain employs TRBV9 and TRBJ1-2, with D possibly matching TRBD1 (5 bases). Germline CDR1 reads SGDLS; CDR2 reads YYNGEE. V gave up 0 bases and J gave up 4 bases, with 16 bases separating them. The CDR3 length is 16 residues. CDR3 sequence: CASSVAAGGSGYGYTF. Written as DNA, the CDR3 is TGTGCCAGCAGCGTAGCTGCCGGGGGGTCGGGCTATGGCTACACCTTC.

The sample holds many counts of this clonotype. The chain joins TRBV7-8 to TRBJ2-5; D remains unclear. V lost 3 bases and J lost 3, with 8 bases in between. Germline V gene lookup returns CDR1 SGHVS and CDR2 FQNEAQ. This CDR3 region has 13 residues. The CDR3 sequence: CASSFAREETQYF. CDR3 nucleotides: TGTGCCAGCAGCTTCGCCCGTGAAGAGACCCAGTACTTC.

In its sample, this clonotype was seen many times. The chain has TRBV25-1 and TRBJ1-1; no clear D. The germline V and J ends were trimmed by 6 bases and 6 bases, with 14 bases remaining between them. Per germline, CDR1 MGHDK and CDR2 SYGVNS. The CDR3 has 13 residues. The CDR3 DNA sequence: TGTGCCAGCAGGGAACCAGCGAGGGCTGAAGCTTTCTTT. Its translation: CASREPARAEAFF.

The rearrangement links TRBV29-1 to TRBJ1-1; D perhaps matches TRBD1 (5 bases). The CDR3 has 12 residues. V lost 4 bases and J lost 5, with 11 bases in between. CDR1 and CDR2 from the germline V gene are SQVTM and ANQGSEA. The CDR3 region has the DNA TGCAGCGTTGGGATGGGGGGGACTGAAGCTTTCTTT. It translates to CSVGMGGTEAFF.

The CDR3 sequence: CSAQGQGSGYTF. Written as DNA, the CDR3 is TGCAGTGCCCAGGGACAGGGAAGTGGCTACACCTTC. The chain carries TRBV20-1 and TRBJ1-2, with 9 bases matching TRBD1. The germline V gene encodes CDR1 DFQATT and CDR2 SNEGSKA (reference sequence). Trimming cost V 6 bases and J 7 bases; bases outside gene matches: 6. The CDR3 contains 12 residues.

This clonotype was seen ten or more times. The V call is TRBV14, the J call TRBJ1-2, with 9 positions matching TRBD1. With 5 bases clipped from V and 3 bases from J, the junction kept 7 bases outside the gene matches. Germline CDR1 reads SGHDN; CDR2 reads FVKESK. The CDR3 totals 15 residues. The CDR3 reads CASSGWDREDYGYTF. The CDR3 region has the DNA TGTGCCAGCAGCGGCTGGGACAGGGAAGACTATGGCTACACCTTC.

The chain combines TRBV20-1 with TRBJ2-7, with D perhaps matching TRBD1 (6 bases). Deletions cut 6 bases from V and 3 bases from J, with 15 bases between. Germline V gene data show CDR1 as DFQATT and CDR2 as SNEGSKA (reference sequence). The length of the CDR3 is 13 residues. The CDR3 loop is CSARTDTDYEQYF. CDR3 DNA: TGCAGTGCCCGGACAGACACGGACTACGAGCAGTACTTC.

This chain connects TRBV12-3 or TRBV12-4 to TRBJ1-5; unclear D gene. The CDR3 extends over 12 amino acids. V lost 5 bases to trimming and J lost 6 bases, with 8 bases between them. The DNA for the CDR3 is TGTGCCAGCAGTGACGGTGGTCAGCCCCAGCATTTT. Amino acid sequence: CASSDGGQPQHF.

This clonotype was seen many times. DNA of the CDR3: TGTGCCAGCAGCCACAGGGATCGGGTTTGGGAGCAGTACTTC. Translating it yields CASSHRDRVWEQYF. The V and J genes are TRBV7-9 and TRBJ2-7; D may be TRBD1 (6 bases). The CDR3 spans 14 residues. Germline V gives CDR1 SEHNR, CDR2 FQNEAQ (reference sequence). V lost 5 bases, J lost 7 bases, and 18 bases lay in between. Combining the CDR3 with reference TRBV7-9 and TRBJ2-7 gives the whole variable domain DTGVSQNPRHKITKRGQNVTFRCDPISEHNRLYWYRQTLGQGPEFLTYFQNEAQLEKSRLLSDRFSAERPKGSFSTLEIQRTEQGDSAMYLCASSHRDRVWEQYFGPGTRLTVT.

The rearrangement joins TRBV5-1 to TRBJ2-7; D is uncertain. The CDR3 has 13 residues. Germline CDR1 is SGHRS and CDR2 is YFSETQ. Trimming shortened V by 0 bases and J by 5 bases, and 9 bases separated the two germline ends. The CDR3 DNA follows: TGCGCCAGCAGCTTGGGACTTCTCAACGAGCAGTACTTC. This encodes CASSLGLLNEQYF.